This TCR beta chain was sequenced in a study of cytomegalovirus exposure and HLA in healthy donors. Use of 60 Vbeta and 13 Jbeta primers characterized the PCR. Libraries were prepared by immunoSEQ multiplex PCR; TCRdb keeps only in-frame clonotypes and omits some of them. The sample yields fewer than 100,000 clones, approximately 72% seen once. Donors were ostensibly healthy at sampling, although undocumented immune exposures were probable. Study-wide results and limits: When analyzed later, a missense DCLRE1C variant was found to be linked to TCR beta V- and J-gene trimming. The classifier reportedly diagnosed cytomegalovirus status with high sensitivity and specificity.

Of note for this clone: Its antigen is not known.

J lost 6 bases, V lost 4 bases, and 5 bases had no gene match. CDR3 length: 13 residues. In germline, CDR1 is LNHNV, CDR2 YYDKDF (reference sequence). This receptor was identified in a woman in her forties in good health and CMV-seropositive. Sample: PBMCs. This chain uses TRBV15 with TRBJ1-1; 7 bases fit TRBD1. The CDR3 loop reads CATSIPQGPEAFF. CDR3 sequence (DNA): TGTGCCACCAGCATCCCACAGGGGCCTGAAGCTTTCTTT.